One and the same sample provided the 14 T cell receptor beta chains below, sequenced in a study of control samples from healthy donors and cancer patients (TCRdb year 2020). Receptor libraries were prepared by the immunoSEQ multiplex PCR assay. Here the immuneACCESS table is served through TCRdb, limited to in-frame sequences with V and J called. Missing clones are a known gap in these copies; in checked studies unresolved V genes cover under half, and the rest lacks a known reason. This sample holds 120,000 or so clones; approximately 94% were observed only once. Less than 4% of the sample lies in the top ten. The sequencing input was blood. Receptors were obtained from a man aged 25-45 years in good health.

This chain uses TRBV6-6 with TRBJ1-2; D might be TRBD1 (5 bases). V shed 6 bases and J shed 8 bases, with 13 bases lying between them. Germline loops: CDR1 MNHNY, CDR2 SVGAGI (reference sequence). The CDR3 runs to 12 residues. The CDR3 region has the DNA TGTGCCAGCAGCGGGGCCCTCGGCGGCTACACCTTC. Protein: CASSGALGGYTF.

CDR3 in amino acids: CASSMNRGQDGYTF. In nucleotides, the CDR3 is TGTGCCAGTAGTATGAACAGGGGACAGGATGGCTACACCTTC. The chain employs TRBV19 and TRBJ1-2; 8 nucleotides agree with TRBD1. The junction had 6 bases not matched to a gene; V was cut back by 3 bases and J by 6 bases. The CDR3 length is 14 residues. CDR1 is LNHDA, CDR2 SQIVND, per germline (reference sequence).

The chain recombines TRBV6-2 or TRBV6-3 with TRBJ2-2, with TRBD1 matching 10 bases. V gave up 5 bases and J gave up 1 base; unmatched junction bases: 7. Germline CDR1 and CDR2: MNHEY and SVGEGT. CDR3 length: 17 amino acids. CDR3 amino acids: CASSEMTGGLNTGELFF. CDR3 in DNA: TGTGCCAGCAGTGAGATGACAGGGGGCCTGAACACCGGGGAGCTGTTTTTT.

This sequence joins TRBV9 and TRBJ1-1, with D uncertain. This CDR3 is 13 amino acids long. Germline V lookup: CDR1 SGDLS, CDR2 YYNGEE. With 5 bases removed from V and 1 base from J, the gap between germline ends came to 9 bases. CDR3 sequence reads: CASSPAWNTEAFF. CDR3 bases: TGTGCCAGCAGTCCCGCTTGGAACACTGAAGCTTTCTTT.

The CDR3 DNA follows: TGCGCCAGCAGGAACATCGGACAGGGGCTGACCCAGTCACCCCTCCACTTT. Its protein product is CASRNIGQGLTQSPLHF. The chain links TRBV10-1 to TRBJ1-6; 9 bases match TRBD1. J gave up 10 bases and V 6 bases, and 16 bases lay outside the gene matches. Germline V gives CDR1 WNHNN, CDR2 SYGVQD (reference sequence). CDR3 length: 17 residues.

CDR3 DNA: TGCGCCAGCAGAAAAGAGACAGGGGGTAATGAAAAACTGTTTTTT. This sequence encodes CASRKETGGNEKLFF. This chain uses TRBV5-1 with TRBJ1-4; TRBD1 aligns across 9 bases. The germline gives CDR1 SGHRS, CDR2 YFSETQ. The CDR3 extends over 15 amino acids. J gave up 4 bases and V 5 bases, and 6 bases lay outside the gene matches.

This clone has only one observation. The J gene is TRBJ1-5, the V gene TRBV25-1; D remains unclear. This CDR3 comprises 14 residues. V dropped 3 bases and J dropped 0 bases, with 6 bases sitting between them. The germline CDR1 and CDR2 sequences are MGHDK and SYGVNS. CDR3 in amino acids: CASSDWNSNQPQHF. CDR3 DNA sequence: TGTGCCAGCAGTGATTGGAATAGCAATCAGCCCCAGCATTTT.

V and J are TRBV6-6 and TRBJ2-7, with 7 positions matching TRBD2. The CDR3 spans 16 residues. The V and J ends lost 0 bases and 1 base, in that order; junction bases with no gene match: 6. The germline V gene has CDR1 MNHNY and CDR2 SVGAGI (reference sequence). As DNA, the CDR3 is TGTGCCAGCAGTTACTCCCGGGAGGACCTTTCCTACGAGCAGTACTTC. Its translation is CASSYSREDLSYEQYF.

CDR3 residues: CASSGTLQRADTQYF. CDR3 nucleotide sequence: TGTGCCAGCAGCGGGACGCTACAGAGGGCAGATACGCAGTATTTT. The chain links TRBV6-2 or TRBV6-3 to TRBJ2-3; D may correspond to TRBD1 or TRBD2 (5 bases each). Trimming left V 6 bases short and J 4 bases short, with 17 bases between. Germline CDR1 MNHEY, CDR2 SVGEGT. CDR3 size: 15 residues.

The rearrangement uses TRBV4-3 and TRBJ2-1; 9 bases align to TRBD1. Germline assignment: CDR1 LGHNA and CDR2 YSLEER. This CDR3 is built from 15 residues. V lost 3 bases and J lost 6; bases outside the gene matches: 6. The CDR3 region is CASSQRGQGSNEQFF. The CDR3 DNA reads as TGCGCCAGCAGCCAGAGGGGACAGGGTTCCAATGAGCAGTTCTTC.

The V and J genes are TRBV19 and TRBJ1-2, with 7 bases lining up with TRBD1. With V trimmed by 9 bases and J by 0 bases, 7 bases remained unmatched. The CDR3 spans 14 residues. Per germline, CDR1 LNHDA and CDR2 SQIVND (reference sequence). The CDR3 loop reads CASLDRASNYGYTF. CDR3 DNA sequence: TGTGCCAGCCTCGACAGGGCTTCTAACTATGGCTACACCTTC. Full variable domain (rest looked up from reference TRBV19 and TRBJ1-2): DGGITQSPKYLFRKEGQNVTLSCEQNLNHDAMYWYRQDPGQGLRLIYYSQIVNDFQKGDIAEGYSVSREKKESFPLTVTSAQKNPTAFYLCASLDRASNYGYTFGSGTRLTVV.

The genes are TRBV30 and TRBJ1-6; 11 nucleotides match TRBD1. The ends lost 4 bases at V and 0 bases at J; junction bases unmatched: 8. The CDR3 totals 18 residues. From germline, CDR1 is GTSNPN and CDR2 SVGIG (reference sequence). The CDR3 nucleotides read TGTGCCTGGACTAGGACAGGGGGCCTGTACTCCTATAATTCACCCCTCCACTTT. Translation gives CAWTRTGGLYSYNSPLHF.

The CDR3 DNA reads TGTGCCAGCAGCAAAGGACTTGGGTTGGCAGGGGAAGCCAAAAACATTCAGTACTTC. Protein product: CASSKGLGLAGEAKNIQYF. The chain carries TRBV21-1 and TRBJ2-4; the D call in the table, TRBD1, was not verified against the DNA. TRBV21-1 is marked as a pseudogene. The CDR3 consists of 19 residues.

The chain is built from TRBV6-5 and TRBJ2-5; possibly TRBD2 for D (6 bases). The CDR3 consists of 14 residues. The V gene's germline CDR1 is MNHEY and CDR2 SVGAGI. Deletions cut 0 bases from V and 5 bases from J, with 10 bases between. CDR3 bases: TGTGCCAGCAGTTACTCGAAGCGGGCGGAGACCCAGTACTTC. This gives the protein CASSYSKRAETQYF.